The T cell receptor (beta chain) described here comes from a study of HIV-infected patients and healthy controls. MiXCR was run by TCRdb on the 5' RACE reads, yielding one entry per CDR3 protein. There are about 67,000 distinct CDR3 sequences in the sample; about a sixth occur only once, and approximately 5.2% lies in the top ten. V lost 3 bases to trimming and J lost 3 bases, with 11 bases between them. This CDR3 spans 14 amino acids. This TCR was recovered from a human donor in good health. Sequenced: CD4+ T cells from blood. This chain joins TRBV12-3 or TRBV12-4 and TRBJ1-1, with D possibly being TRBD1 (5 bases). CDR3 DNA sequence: TGTGCCAGCAGTTTTTCACGGGGGGACACTGAAGCTTTCTTT. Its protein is CASSFSRGDTEAFF.